The rows below give T cell receptor beta chains drawn from one sample of a study of spatial heterogeneity in lung cancer. TCRdb passed the 5' RACE reads through MiXCR, listing each CDR3 protein once. The sample lists just over 4,000 distinct CDR3 sequences, about a sixth occurring once. Sequencing used PBMCs, obtained at surgery. These TCRs come from a male donor with early-stage non-small cell lung cancer. Both conserved end residues are part of each CDR3. Fields, in order: V gene, J gene, CDR3 protein.

v_call: TRBV2; j_call: TRBJ2-2; cdr3_aa: CASRVSSLGGTGELFF
v_call: TRBV5-1; j_call: TRBJ2-6; cdr3_aa: CASSPGQEAGANVLTF
v_call: TRBV7-4; j_call: TRBJ2-5; cdr3_aa: CASSLSSVGPTAQYF
v_call: TRBV5-6; j_call: TRBJ2-5; cdr3_aa: CASSLRIRQYQETQYF
v_call: TRBV5-1; j_call: TRBJ1-2; cdr3_aa: CASSFRRYYGYTF
v_call: TRBV19; j_call: TRBJ2-1; cdr3_aa: CASSISPGAGGYYNEQFF
v_call: TRBV7-9; j_call: TRBJ2-2; cdr3_aa: CASSPWGQGNTGELFF
v_call: TRBV5-5; j_call: TRBJ2-2; cdr3_aa: CASSLGLAGGVNTGELFF
v_call: TRBV12-3/TRBV12-4; j_call: TRBJ2-3; cdr3_aa: CASRPELAGEADTQYF
v_call: TRBV5-1; j_call: TRBJ2-1; cdr3_aa: CASSLAGNYNEQFF
v_call: TRBV27; j_call: TRBJ2-1; cdr3_aa: CASSFRMGLAERGNEQFF
v_call: TRBV7-9; j_call: TRBJ1-1; cdr3_aa: CASSPSTEAFF
v_call: TRBV29-1; j_call: TRBJ2-2; cdr3_aa: CSVGGQGGGTGELFF
v_call: TRBV7-2; j_call: TRBJ2-5; cdr3_aa: CASSFSLTGRQETQYF
v_call: TRBV15; j_call: TRBJ2-3; cdr3_aa: CATSRGAGFSSDTQYF